The T cell receptor (beta chain) under discussion was sequenced for a study of blood T cell repertoires in COVID-19. Enrolled through a virtual design, the participants were between 18 and 89 years of age and came from under 25 US areas. Participants' own reports of clinical history determined their cohort assignment. Per the study methods: For nucleated cells, counts were estimated from reference gene primer amplification. Sequencing was performed with immunoSEQ multiplex PCR; in TCRdb, only in-frame clones are kept and a portion is missing. V, J and clone size reflect that table, while D and trimming were determined from the DNA. This table has fewer than 350,000 clones, 85% appearing once. The CDR3 covers 16 residues. Trimming stripped 0 bases from V and 5 bases from J, with 14 bases between. CDR1 and CDR2 from the germline V gene are SGHNT and YENEEA.

The chain combines TRBV11-3 with TRBJ2-1; TRBD2 might be the D (6 bases). This receptor was identified in a woman aged 45-60 years who had recovered from COVID-19. Sequences were obtained from PBMCs or T cells enriched from blood (not recorded which). CDR3 nucleotide sequence: TGTGCCAGCAGCTTAGAGGGACTTCACAGTAACAATGAGCAGTTCTTC. Translated, it gives CASSLEGLHSNNEQFF.